This record concerns one T cell receptor (beta chain) sequence. It was with 60 Vbeta and 13 Jbeta primers that the PCR ran. Sequencing was performed with immunoSEQ multiplex PCR; in TCRdb, only in-frame clones are kept and a portion is missing. The top ten hold roughly 0.8% of the sample, which has roughly 190,000 clones, about 81% seen once. The data originate from a study of cytomegalovirus exposure and HLA in healthy donors. This CDR3 region has 13 residues. The germline V gene has CDR1 SEHNR and CDR2 FQNEAQ (reference sequence). The germline V and J ends were trimmed by 0 bases and 6 bases, with 9 bases remaining between them.

The J gene is TRBJ2-7, the V gene TRBV7-9; tentative D call: TRBD1 (6 bases). The sequencing sample was made of PBMCs. The receptor was isolated from a woman aged 18-29 years in good health and CMV-seronegative. The CDR3 DNA reads as TGTGCCAGCAGCTTAGCGGGGGCACCCGAGCAGTACTTC. This gives the protein CASSLAGAPEQYF. Filled out from reference TRBV7-9 and TRBJ2-7, the complete variable domain reads DTGVSQNPRHKITKRGQNVTFRCDPISEHNRLYWYRQTLGQGPEFLTYFQNEAQLEKSRLLSDRFSAERPKGSFSTLEIQRTEQGDSAMYLCASSLAGAPEQYFGPGTRLTVT.